This record concerns one T cell receptor (beta chain) sequence. Cohort allocation depended upon clinical history that participants reported. In Cohort 3, a recovered donor had either two negative PCRs, clearance, or symptom resolution. This entry comes from a study of blood T cell repertoires in COVID-19. At the level of the study: Spain, Italy and the United States supplied samples that represented acute and convalescent COVID-19. PBMCs, B-cell-depleted T cells, or T cells provided the cDNA or gDNA that made up the material.

With V trimmed by 5 bases and J by 3 bases, 3 bases remained unmatched. Germline lookup yields CDR1 MNHNY and CDR2 SVGAGI (reference sequence). The CDR3 length is 13 residues. This table comes from immunoSEQ multiplex PCR, and its TCRdb copy is limited to in-frame clones, with some not included. The table lists some 270,000 clones, approximately 85% of them singletons. The sequence was collected from a woman in her 30s who had recovered from COVID-19. The V and J genes are TRBV6-6 and TRBJ1-2, with 7 bases fitting TRBD1. Sequenced input: PBMCs or T cells enriched from blood (not recorded which). The CDR3 DNA follows: TGTGCCAGCAGTAGAGGACAGGACTATGGCTACACCTTC. Translating gives CASSRGQDYGYTF.